These 7 T cell receptor beta chains share one sample of origin, sequenced in a study of early T cells in non-severe SARS-CoV-2 infection. TCRdb itself ran the 5' RACE reads through MiXCR, one entry per CDR3 protein. The sample holds tens of thousands of distinct CDR3 sequences, roughly 5.6% seen once. The sample consisted of whole blood. The receptors here all came from an adult who was a healthcare worker with PCR-confirmed SARS-CoV-2 infection or an uninfected control (not recorded which).

This clonotype was detected ten times or more. The gene calls are TRBV20-1 and TRBJ1-1, with D tentatively TRBD1 (5 bases). V shed 5 bases and J shed 6 bases, with 10 bases lying between them. Germline-derived CDR1 and CDR2 are DFQATT and SNEGSKA (reference sequence). This CDR3 is built from 11 residues. The CDR3 loop is CSAPGLSEAFF. CDR3 coding DNA: TGCAGTGCTCCGGGACTTTCTGAAGCTTTCTTT.

This clonotype was seen repeatedly, ten times or more. The rearrangement joins TRBV6-5 to TRBJ2-1; TRBD1 agrees at 8 bases. With V trimmed by 7 bases and J by 1 base, 15 bases remained unmatched. Per the germline V gene, CDR1 is MNHEY and CDR2 is SVGAGI. This CDR3 is 18 amino acids long. The CDR3 loop is CASTYRIWQGASYNEQFF. As DNA, the CDR3 is TGTGCCAGCACCTACCGTATTTGGCAGGGGGCTTCCTACAATGAGCAGTTCTTC.

This clonotype was observed at least ten times. The V and J genes are TRBV7-8 and TRBJ1-1, with 7 bases aligning to TRBD1. With 5 bases clipped from V and 5 bases from J, the junction kept 11 bases outside the gene matches. CDR1 and CDR2 (germline): SGHVS, FQNEAQ. The CDR3 has 15 residues. The CDR3 DNA reads as TGTGCCAGCAGCCCCAGGGGGAGGACGGTTACTGAAGCTTTCTTT. Its translation: CASSPRGRTVTEAFF.

This clonotype turned up a few times. The chain has TRBV30 and TRBJ1-4; D might be TRBD1 (5 bases). This CDR3 has 12 residues. Trimming stripped 6 bases from V and 4 bases from J, with 9 bases between. Germline assignment: CDR1 GTSNPN and CDR2 SVGIG (reference sequence). The CDR3 DNA reads TGTGCCTGCAGGGCTCTTAATGAAAAACTGTTTTTT. Translated: CACRALNEKLFF. Complete variable domain (other parts from reference TRBV30 and TRBJ1-4): SQTIHQWPATLVQPVGSPLSLECTVEGTSNPNLYWYRQAAGRGLQLLFYSVGIGQISSEVPQNLSASRPQDRQFILSSKKLLLSDSGFYLCACRALNEKLFFGSGTQLSVL.

The table lists this clonotype with many counts. The rearrangement uses TRBV6-4 and TRBJ2-2; D unresolved. The CDR3 extends over 14 amino acids. V lost 4 bases, J lost 4 bases, and 10 bases lay in between. CDR1 is MRHNA and CDR2 is SNTAGT in the germline V gene. CDR3 in amino acids: CASSAGPFTGELFF. In DNA form, the CDR3 reads TGTGCCAGCAGTGCCGGGCCCTTCACCGGGGAGCTGTTTTTT.

This clonotype was counted ten times or more. This chain uses TRBV7-9 with TRBJ1-3; TRBD1 matches at 7 bases. Germline V gene lookup returns CDR1 SEHNR and CDR2 FQNEAQ (reference sequence). The CDR3 covers 14 residues. Trimming cost V 5 bases and J 2 bases; bases outside gene matches: 3. The CDR3 DNA follows: TGTGCCAGCAGCCTCGGACAGGCTGGAAACACCATATATTTT. This translates into CASSLGQAGNTIYF. The whole variable domain, filled in from reference TRBV7-9 and TRBJ1-3, reads DTGVSQNPRHKITKRGQNVTFRCDPISEHNRLYWYRQTLGQGPEFLTYFQNEAQLEKSRLLSDRFSAERPKGSFSTLEIQRTEQGDSAMYLCASSLGQAGNTIYFGEGSWLTVV.

This clonotype was observed a single time. A read error is likely here: a far larger clone is one base away. The chain has TRBV7-9 and TRBJ2-2; TRBD1 matches 9 bases. V was clipped by 2 bases and J by 5 bases; unmatched bases: 3. The CDR3 runs 15 residues. Germline-derived CDR1 and CDR2 are SEHNR and FQNEAQ (reference sequence). CDR3 amino acids: CASSLSGTGTGELFF. CDR3 nucleotides: TGTGCCAGCAGCTTATCCGGGACAGGGACCGGGGAGCTGTTTTTT. Using reference TRBV7-9 and TRBJ2-2 for the parts outside the CDR3, the full variable domain is DTGVSQNPRHKITKRGQNVTFRCDPISEHNRLYWYRQTLGQGPEFLTYFQNEAQLEKSRLLSDRFSAERPKGSFSTLEIQRTEQGDSAMYLCASSLSGTGTGELFFGEGSRLTVL.